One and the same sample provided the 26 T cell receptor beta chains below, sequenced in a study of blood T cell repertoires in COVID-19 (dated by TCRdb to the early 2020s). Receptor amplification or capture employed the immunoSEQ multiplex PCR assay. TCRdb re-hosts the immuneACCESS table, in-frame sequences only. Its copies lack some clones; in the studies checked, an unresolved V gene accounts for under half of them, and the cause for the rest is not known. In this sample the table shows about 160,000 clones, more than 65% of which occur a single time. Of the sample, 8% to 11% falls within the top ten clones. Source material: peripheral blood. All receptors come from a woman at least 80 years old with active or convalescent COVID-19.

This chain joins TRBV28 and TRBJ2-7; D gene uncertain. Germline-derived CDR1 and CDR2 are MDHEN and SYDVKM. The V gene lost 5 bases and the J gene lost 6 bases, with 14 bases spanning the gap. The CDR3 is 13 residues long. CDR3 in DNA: TGTGCCAGCAGTAATCAAATAGAGTCCGAGCAGTACTTC. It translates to CASSNQIESEQYF.

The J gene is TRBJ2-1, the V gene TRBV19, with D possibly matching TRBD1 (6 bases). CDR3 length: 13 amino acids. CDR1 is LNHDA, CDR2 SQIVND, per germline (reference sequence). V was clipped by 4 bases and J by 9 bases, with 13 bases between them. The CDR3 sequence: CASSTTQGSEQFF. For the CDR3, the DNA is TGTGCCAGTAGTACGACACAGGGAAGTGAGCAGTTCTTC.

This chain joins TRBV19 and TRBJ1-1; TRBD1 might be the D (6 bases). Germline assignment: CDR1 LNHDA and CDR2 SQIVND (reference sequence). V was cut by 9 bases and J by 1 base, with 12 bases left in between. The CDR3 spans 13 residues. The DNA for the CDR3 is TGTGCCAGCTCAGGACAGTGGAACACTGAAGCTTTCTTT. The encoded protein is CASSGQWNTEAFF.

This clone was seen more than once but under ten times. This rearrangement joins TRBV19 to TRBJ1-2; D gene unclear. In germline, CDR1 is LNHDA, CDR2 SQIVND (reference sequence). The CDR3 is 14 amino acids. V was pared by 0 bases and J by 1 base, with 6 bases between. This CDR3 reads CASSIDLSNYGYTF. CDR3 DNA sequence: TGTGCCAGTAGTATAGATCTCAGTAACTATGGCTACACCTTC. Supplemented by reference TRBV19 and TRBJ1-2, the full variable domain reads DGGITQSPKYLFRKEGQNVTLSCEQNLNHDAMYWYRQDPGQGLRLIYYSQIVNDFQKGDIAEGYSVSREKKESFPLTVTSAQKNPTAFYLCASSIDLSNYGYTFGSGTRLTVV.

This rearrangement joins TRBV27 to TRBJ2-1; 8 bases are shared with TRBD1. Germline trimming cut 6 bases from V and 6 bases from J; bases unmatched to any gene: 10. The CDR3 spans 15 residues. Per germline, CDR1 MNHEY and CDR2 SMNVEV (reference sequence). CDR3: CASSSWTGKGNEQFF. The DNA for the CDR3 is TGTGCCAGCAGCTCCTGGACAGGGAAAGGCAATGAGCAGTTCTTC.

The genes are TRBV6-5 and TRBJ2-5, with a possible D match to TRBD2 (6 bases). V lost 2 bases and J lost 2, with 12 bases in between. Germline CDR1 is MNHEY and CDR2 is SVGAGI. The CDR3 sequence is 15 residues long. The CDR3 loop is CASSYGTAGQETQYF. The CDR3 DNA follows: TGTGCCAGCAGTTACGGGACGGCGGGGCAAGAGACCCAGTACTTC.

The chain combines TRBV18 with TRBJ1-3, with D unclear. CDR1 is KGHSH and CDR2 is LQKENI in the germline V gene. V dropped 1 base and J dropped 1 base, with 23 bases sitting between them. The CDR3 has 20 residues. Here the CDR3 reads CASSPQIPDRRDLSGNTIYF. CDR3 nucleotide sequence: TGTGCCAGCTCACCACAGATACCCGACCGACGGGATCTATCTGGAAACACCATATATTTT.

CDR3 residues: CASSGPIITSGSTDTQYF. In nucleotides, the CDR3 is TGTGCCAGCAGTGGCCCTATAATCACTAGCGGGAGCACAGATACGCAGTATTTT. The V call is TRBV6-1, the J call TRBJ2-3, with TRBD2 matching 9 bases. Germline lookup yields CDR1 MNHNS and CDR2 SASEGT. CDR3 size: 18 residues. V shed 4 bases and J 0 bases; nucleotides not matched to a gene: 11.

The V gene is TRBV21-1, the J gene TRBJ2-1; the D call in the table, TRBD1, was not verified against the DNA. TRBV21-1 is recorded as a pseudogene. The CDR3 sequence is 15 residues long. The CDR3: CASRAKGQGYNEQFF. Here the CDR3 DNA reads TGTGCCAGCAGAGCAAAGGGACAGGGATACAATGAGCAGTTCTTC.

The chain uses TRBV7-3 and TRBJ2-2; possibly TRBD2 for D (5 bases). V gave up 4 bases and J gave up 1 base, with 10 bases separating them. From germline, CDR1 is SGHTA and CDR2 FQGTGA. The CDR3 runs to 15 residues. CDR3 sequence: CASSSSSGNTGELFF. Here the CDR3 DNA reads TGTGCCAGCAGCTCCTCGAGCGGGAACACCGGGGAGCTGTTTTTT. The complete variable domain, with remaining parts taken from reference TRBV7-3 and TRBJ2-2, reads GAGVSQTPSNKVTEKGKYVELRCDPISGHTALYWYRQSLGQGPEFLIYFQGTGAADDSGLPNDRFFAVRPEGSVSTLKIQRTERGDSAVYLCASSSSSGNTGELFFGEGSRLTVL.

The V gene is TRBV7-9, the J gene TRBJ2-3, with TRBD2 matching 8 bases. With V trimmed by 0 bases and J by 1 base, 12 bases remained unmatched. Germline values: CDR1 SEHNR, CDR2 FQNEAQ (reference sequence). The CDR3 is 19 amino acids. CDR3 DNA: TGTGCCAGCAGCTTAGCGGCGAGCGGGAGAGGTCCAGGCACAGATACGCAGTATTTT. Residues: CASSLAASGRGPGTDTQYF.

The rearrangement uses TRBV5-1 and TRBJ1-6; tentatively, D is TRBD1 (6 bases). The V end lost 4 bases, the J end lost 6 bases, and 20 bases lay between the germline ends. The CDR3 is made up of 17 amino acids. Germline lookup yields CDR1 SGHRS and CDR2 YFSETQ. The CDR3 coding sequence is TGCGCCAGCAGCCTTGGGGGACCGGGAGGGGGTAATTCACCCCTCCACTTT. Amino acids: CASSLGGPGGGNSPLHF.

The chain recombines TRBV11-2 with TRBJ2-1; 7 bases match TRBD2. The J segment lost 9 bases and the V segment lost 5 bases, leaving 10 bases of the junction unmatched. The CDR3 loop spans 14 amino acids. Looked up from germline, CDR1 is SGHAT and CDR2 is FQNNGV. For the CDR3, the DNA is TGTGCCAGCAGCCAAAGGACTAGTGAGACTGAGCAGTTCTTC. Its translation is CASSQRTSETEQFF.

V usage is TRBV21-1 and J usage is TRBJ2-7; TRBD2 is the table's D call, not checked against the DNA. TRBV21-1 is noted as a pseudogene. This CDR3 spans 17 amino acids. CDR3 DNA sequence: TGTGCCAGCAGCGCCCGAGAGGGACTAGCGGGAGTTAATGAGCAGTACTTC. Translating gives CASSAREGLAGVNEQYF.

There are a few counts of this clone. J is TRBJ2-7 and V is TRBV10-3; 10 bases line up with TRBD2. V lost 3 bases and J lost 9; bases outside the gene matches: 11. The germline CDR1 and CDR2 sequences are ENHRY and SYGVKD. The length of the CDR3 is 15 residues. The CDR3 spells CAISDQAGGPVTQYF. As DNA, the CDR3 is TGTGCCATCAGTGACCAAGCGGGAGGGCCCGTCACGCAGTACTTC.

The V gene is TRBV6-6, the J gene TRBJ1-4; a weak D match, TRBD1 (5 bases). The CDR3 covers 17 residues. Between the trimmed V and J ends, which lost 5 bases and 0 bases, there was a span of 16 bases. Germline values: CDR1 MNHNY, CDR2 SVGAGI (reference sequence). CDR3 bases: TGTGCCAGCAGTCGCGACAGTCCATATGCAACTAATGAAAAACTGTTTTTT. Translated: CASSRDSPYATNEKLFF.

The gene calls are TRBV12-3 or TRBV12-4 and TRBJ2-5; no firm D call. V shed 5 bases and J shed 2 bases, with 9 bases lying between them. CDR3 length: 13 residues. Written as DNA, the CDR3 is TGTGCCAGCAGTACAGTGAAACAAGAGACCCAGTACTTC. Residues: CASSTVKQETQYF.

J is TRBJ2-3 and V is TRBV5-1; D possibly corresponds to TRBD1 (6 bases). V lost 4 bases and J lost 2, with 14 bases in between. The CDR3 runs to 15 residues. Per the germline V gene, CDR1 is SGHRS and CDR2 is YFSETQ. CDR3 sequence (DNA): TGCGCCAGCAGCCACGGGACATTACTCACAGATACGCAGTATTTT. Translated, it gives CASSHGTLLTDTQYF.

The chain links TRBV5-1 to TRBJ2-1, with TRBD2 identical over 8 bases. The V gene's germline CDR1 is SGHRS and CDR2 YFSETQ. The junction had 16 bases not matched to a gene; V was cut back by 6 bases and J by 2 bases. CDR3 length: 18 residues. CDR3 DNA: TGCGCCAGCATGGGAGCGGGAGTGCCCCGCGGCCCCTACAATGAGCAGTTCTTC. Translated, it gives CASMGAGVPRGPYNEQFF. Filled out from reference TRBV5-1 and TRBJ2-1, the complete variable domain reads KAGVTQTPRYLIKTRGQQVTLSCSPISGHRSVSWYQQTPGQGLQFLFEYFSETQRNKGNFPGRFSGRQFSNSRSEMNVSTLELGDSALYLCASMGAGVPRGPYNEQFFGPGTRLTVL.

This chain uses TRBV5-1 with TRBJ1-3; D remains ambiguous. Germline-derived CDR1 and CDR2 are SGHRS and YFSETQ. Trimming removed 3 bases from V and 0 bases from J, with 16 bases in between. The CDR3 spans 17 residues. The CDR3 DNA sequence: TGCGCCAGCAGCTCCGGACTAATTCCTATCTCTGGAAACACCATATATTTT. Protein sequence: CASSSGLIPISGNTIYF.

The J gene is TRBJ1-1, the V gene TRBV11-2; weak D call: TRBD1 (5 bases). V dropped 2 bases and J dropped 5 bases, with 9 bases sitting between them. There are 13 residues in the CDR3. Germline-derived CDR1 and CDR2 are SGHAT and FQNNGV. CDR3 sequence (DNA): TGTGCCAGCAGCTTAAGGCAGGGAACTGAAGCTTTCTTT. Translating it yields CASSLRQGTEAFF.

The CDR3 region is CASSTSGSTYNEQFF. In DNA, the CDR3 is TGTGCCAGTAGTACTAGCGGGAGTACTTACAATGAGCAGTTCTTC. The J gene is TRBJ2-1, the V gene TRBV19; TRBD2 matches at 10 bases. In germline, CDR1 is LNHDA, CDR2 SQIVND (reference sequence). Trimming at V came to 4 bases and at J to 4 bases, leaving 4 bases not matched to a gene. CDR3 size: 15 residues.

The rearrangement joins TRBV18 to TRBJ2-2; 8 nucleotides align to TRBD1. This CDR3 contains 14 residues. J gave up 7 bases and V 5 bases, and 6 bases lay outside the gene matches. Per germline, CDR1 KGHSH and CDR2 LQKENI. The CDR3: CASSGQGSDGELFF. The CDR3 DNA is TGTGCCAGCTCAGGACAGGGTAGCGACGGGGAGCTGTTTTTT.

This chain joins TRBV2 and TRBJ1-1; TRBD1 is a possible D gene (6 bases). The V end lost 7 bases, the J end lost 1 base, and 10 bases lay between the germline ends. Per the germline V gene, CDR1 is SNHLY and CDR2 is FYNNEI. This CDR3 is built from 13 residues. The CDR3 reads CASITDRNTEAFF. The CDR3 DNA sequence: TGTGCCAGCATAACGGACAGGAACACTGAAGCTTTCTTT.

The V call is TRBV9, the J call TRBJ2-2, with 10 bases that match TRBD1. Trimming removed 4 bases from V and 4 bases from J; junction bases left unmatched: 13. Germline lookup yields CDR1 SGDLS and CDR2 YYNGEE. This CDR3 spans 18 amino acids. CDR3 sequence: CASSLRGPGQGFTGELFF. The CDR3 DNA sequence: TGTGCCAGCAGCCTCCGGGGACCGGGACAGGGGTTCACCGGGGAGCTGTTTTTT.

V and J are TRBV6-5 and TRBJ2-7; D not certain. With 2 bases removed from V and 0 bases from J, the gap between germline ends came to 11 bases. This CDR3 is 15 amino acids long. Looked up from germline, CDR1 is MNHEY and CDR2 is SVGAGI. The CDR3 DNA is TGTGCCAGCAGTTACGTCGTCAGTGCCTCCTACGAGCAGTACTTC. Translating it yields CASSYVVSASYEQYF.